This record concerns one T cell receptor (beta chain) sequence. This specimen belongs to a study of cytomegalovirus exposure and HLA in healthy donors. This CDR3 is 11 amino acids long. The germline V gene encodes CDR1 SEHNR and CDR2 FQNEAQ (reference sequence). The V segment lost 5 bases and the J segment 6 bases; nucleotides outside the gene matches: 0. Researchers ran the PCR with 60 Vbeta and 13 Jbeta primers. Method: immunoSEQ multiplex PCR; TCRdb's copy keeps in-frame clones and lacks some. The sample consists of 100,000 to 150,000 clones, roughly 83% of them appearing once. The sequenced sample consisted of PBMCs. The chain employs TRBV7-9 and TRBJ2-7; 8 bases map to TRBD1. This receptor was identified in a man younger than 30 in good health and CMV-seronegative. The CDR3 nucleotides read TGTGCCAGCAGCGGGACAGGCGAGCAGTACTTC. Its protein product is CASSGTGEQYF.